This T cell receptor (beta chain) was obtained from a study of spatial heterogeneity in lung cancer. This clonotype was seen repeatedly, ten times or more. Time point given: sample taken at primary tumor resection. Sequencing was performed on whole RNA extracted from tumor and nontumor lung tissue, or from frozen PBMC, and the material was left unsorted. TCRdb analysed the 5' RACE reads with MiXCR anew, one entry per CDR3 protein. The repertoire includes approximately 12,000 distinct CDR3 sequences, approximately 6.2% of them detected once, and approximately 10% sits in the top ten. Germline V gene data show CDR1 as LNHDA and CDR2 as SQIVND (reference sequence). The CDR3 loop spans 17 amino acids. Between the trimmed V and J ends, which lost 5 bases and 1 base, there was a span of 20 bases.

This clonotype was sampled from a male donor with early-stage non-small cell lung cancer. The genes are TRBV19 and TRBJ2-5, with a weak D call TRBD1 (7 bases). Sequenced material: normal lung tissue next to the tumor, taken at surgery. The CDR3 sequence: CASSPPRGVEGQETQYF. DNA of the CDR3: TGTGCCAGTAGTCCCCCCAGGGGGGTGGAAGGCCAAGAGACCCAGTACTTC.